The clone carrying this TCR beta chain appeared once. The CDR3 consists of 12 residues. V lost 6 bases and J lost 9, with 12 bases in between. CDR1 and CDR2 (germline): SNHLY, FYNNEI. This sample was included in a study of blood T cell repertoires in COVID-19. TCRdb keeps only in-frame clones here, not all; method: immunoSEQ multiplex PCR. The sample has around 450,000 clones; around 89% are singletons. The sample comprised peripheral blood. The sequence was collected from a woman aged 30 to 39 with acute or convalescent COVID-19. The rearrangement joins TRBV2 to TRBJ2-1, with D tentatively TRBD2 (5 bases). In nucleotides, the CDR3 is TGTGCCAGCAGAGACTATTACTTTGAGCAGTTCTTC. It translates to CASRDYYFEQFF.